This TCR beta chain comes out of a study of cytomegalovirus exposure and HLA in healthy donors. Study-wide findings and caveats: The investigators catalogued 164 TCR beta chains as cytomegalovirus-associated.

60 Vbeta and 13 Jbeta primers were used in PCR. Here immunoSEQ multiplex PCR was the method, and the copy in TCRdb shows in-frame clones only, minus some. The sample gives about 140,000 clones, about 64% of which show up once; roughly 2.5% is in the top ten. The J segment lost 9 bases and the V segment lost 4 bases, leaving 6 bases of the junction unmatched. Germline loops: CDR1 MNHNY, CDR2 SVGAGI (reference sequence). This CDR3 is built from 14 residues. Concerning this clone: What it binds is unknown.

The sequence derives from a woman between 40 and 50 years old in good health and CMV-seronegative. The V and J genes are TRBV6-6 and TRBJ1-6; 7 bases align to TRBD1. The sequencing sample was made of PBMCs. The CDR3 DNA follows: TGTGCCAGCAGTTCGAGGGGGCGAGGTTCACCCCTCCACTTT. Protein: CASSSRGRGSPLHF.